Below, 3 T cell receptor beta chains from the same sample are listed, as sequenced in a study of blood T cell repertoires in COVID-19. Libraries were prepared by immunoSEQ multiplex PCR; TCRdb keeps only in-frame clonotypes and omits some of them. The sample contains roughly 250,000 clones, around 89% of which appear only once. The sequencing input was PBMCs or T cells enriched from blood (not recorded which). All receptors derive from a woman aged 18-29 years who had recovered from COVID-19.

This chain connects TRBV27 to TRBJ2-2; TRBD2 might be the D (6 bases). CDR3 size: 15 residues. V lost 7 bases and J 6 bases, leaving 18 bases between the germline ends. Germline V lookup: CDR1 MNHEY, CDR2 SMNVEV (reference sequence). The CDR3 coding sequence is TGTGCCAGCAAACGGGGGTTAGGAAACGCCGGGGAGCTGTTTTTT. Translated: CASKRGLGNAGELFF.

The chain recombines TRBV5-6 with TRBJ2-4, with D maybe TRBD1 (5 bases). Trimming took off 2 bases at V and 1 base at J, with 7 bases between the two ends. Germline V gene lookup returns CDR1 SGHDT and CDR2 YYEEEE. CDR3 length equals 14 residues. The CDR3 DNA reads TGTGCCAGCAGCTTCAGGGTGGCCAAAAACATTCAGTACTTC. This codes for CASSFRVAKNIQYF.

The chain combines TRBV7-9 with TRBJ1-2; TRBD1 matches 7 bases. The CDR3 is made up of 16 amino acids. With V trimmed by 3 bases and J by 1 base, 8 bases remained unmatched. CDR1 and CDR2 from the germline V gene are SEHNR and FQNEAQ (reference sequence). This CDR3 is CASSFSGTAINYGYTF. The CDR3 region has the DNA TGTGCCAGCAGCTTCTCTGGGACAGCGATTAACTATGGCTACACCTTC.